The rows below give T cell receptor beta chains drawn from one sample of a study of blood T cell repertoires in COVID-19. This table comes from immunoSEQ multiplex PCR, and its TCRdb copy is limited to in-frame clones, with some not included. Of more than 95,000 clones listed, more than 75% were seen once; the top ten hold approximately 12%. The sequencing sample was made of peripheral blood. The source is a human donor in a cohort sampled during active COVID-19. Both conserved end residues are part of each CDR3. The D gene is left open where the match is weak. Clone size is shown for a subset of rows, as once, few, many or a class of expanded clone.

D gene: TRBD2
clone size: .
V gene: TRBV6-1
J gene: TRBJ2-3
CDR3 DNA: TGTGCCAGCAGTGGGGGACTAGCGGTTAGCACAGATACGCAGTATTTT
CDR3 protein: CASSGGLAVSTDTQYF

D gene: .
clone size: .
V gene: TRBV3-1/TRBV3-2
J gene: TRBJ2-5
CDR3 DNA: TGTGCCAGCAGCCAACACAGAGAAGAGACCCAGTACTTC
CDR3 protein: CASSQHREETQYF

D gene: TRBD1
clone size: .
V gene: TRBV7-3
J gene: TRBJ1-1
CDR3 DNA: TGTGCCAGCAGCTCGCCGCTCGCCCGCCAGACAGGGACGAACACTGAAGCTTTCTTT
CDR3 protein: CASSSPLARQTGTNTEAFF

D gene: .
clone size: .
V gene: TRBV30
J gene: TRBJ1-1
CDR3 DNA: TGTGCCTGGAGTGTATACGGGAACACTGAAGCTTTCTTT
CDR3 protein: CAWSVYGNTEAFF

D gene: TRBD1
clone size: .
V gene: TRBV11-2
J gene: TRBJ1-3
CDR3 DNA: TGTGCCAGCAGCGCCGGGACAGTATCTGGAAACACCATATATTTT
CDR3 protein: CASSAGTVSGNTIYF

D gene: .
clone size: once
V gene: TRBV9
J gene: TRBJ2-5
CDR3 DNA: TGTGCCAGCAGCTGGGGCCCCACGGCGGAAGAGACCCAGTACTTC
CDR3 protein: CASSWGPTAEETQYF

D gene: .
clone size: few
V gene: TRBV12-3/TRBV12-4
J gene: TRBJ1-1
CDR3 DNA: TGTGCCAGCAGTTTTAAGAGAAACACTGAAGCTTTCTTT
CDR3 protein: CASSFKRNTEAFF

D gene: .
clone size: .
V gene: TRBV7-2
J gene: TRBJ1-6
CDR3 DNA: TGTGCCAGCACCCCTAAAATTAATTCACCCCTCCACTTT
CDR3 protein: CASTPKINSPLHF

D gene: .
clone size: .
V gene: TRBV5-1
J gene: TRBJ1-4
CDR3 DNA: TGCGCCAGCAGCCCGGGGAAGGGTAGTGAAAAACTGTTTTTT
CDR3 protein: CASSPGKGSEKLFF

D gene: .
clone size: .
V gene: TRBV30
J gene: TRBJ1-2
CDR3 DNA: TGTGCCTGGAGTGGGCGGGGTCGAGGTTCTGGCTACACCTTC
CDR3 protein: CAWSGRGRGSGYTF

D gene: TRBD1
clone size: .
V gene: TRBV18
J gene: TRBJ1-1
CDR3 DNA: TGTGCCAGCTCACCGGGACAGGGATACACTGAAGCTTTCTTT
CDR3 protein: CASSPGQGYTEAFF

D gene: .
clone size: .
V gene: TRBV4-3
J gene: TRBJ1-2
CDR3 DNA: TGCGCCAGCAGCCAGGGACCTTCAGGGGCCAACTATGGCTACACCTTC
CDR3 protein: CASSQGPSGANYGYTF

D gene: .
clone size: .
V gene: TRBV18
J gene: TRBJ1-2
CDR3 DNA: TGTGCCAGCTCACCACCCACTGGCACAGGCCCTTTCGGCTACACCTTC
CDR3 protein: CASSPPTGTGPFGYTF

D gene: TRBD1
clone size: .
V gene: TRBV27
J gene: TRBJ1-3
CDR3 DNA: TGTGCCAGCAGTCCTGCCGACAGGGCCTCTGGAAACACCATATATTTT
CDR3 protein: CASSPADRASGNTIYF

D gene: TRBD1
clone size: .
V gene: TRBV24-1
J gene: TRBJ2-1
CDR3 DNA: TGTGCCACCAGTGCTGCACCGGGACAGGGGGCCAATGAGCAGTTCTTC
CDR3 protein: CATSAAPGQGANEQFF

D gene: TRBD1
clone size: .
V gene: TRBV7-6
J gene: TRBJ2-1
CDR3 DNA: TGTGCCAGCAGCTTTTCAGACAGGGGTGGCAATGAGCAGTTCTTC
CDR3 protein: CASSFSDRGGNEQFF

D gene: .
clone size: .
V gene: TRBV6-1
J gene: TRBJ1-2
CDR3 DNA: TGTGCCAGCAGTGAGTGGCAGGGTGGATTCTATGGCTACACCTTC
CDR3 protein: CASSEWQGGFYGYTF

D gene: .
clone size: .
V gene: TRBV10-3
J gene: TRBJ1-2
CDR3 DNA: TGTGCCATCAGTGAGCCAGGCGGGGGCCCCTATGGCTACACCTTC
CDR3 protein: CAISEPGGGPYGYTF

D gene: TRBD1
clone size: .
V gene: TRBV6-5
J gene: TRBJ2-7
CDR3 DNA: TGTGCCAGCAGTTACTCCGGACAGGGTCATGACGAGCAGTACTTC
CDR3 protein: CASSYSGQGHDEQYF